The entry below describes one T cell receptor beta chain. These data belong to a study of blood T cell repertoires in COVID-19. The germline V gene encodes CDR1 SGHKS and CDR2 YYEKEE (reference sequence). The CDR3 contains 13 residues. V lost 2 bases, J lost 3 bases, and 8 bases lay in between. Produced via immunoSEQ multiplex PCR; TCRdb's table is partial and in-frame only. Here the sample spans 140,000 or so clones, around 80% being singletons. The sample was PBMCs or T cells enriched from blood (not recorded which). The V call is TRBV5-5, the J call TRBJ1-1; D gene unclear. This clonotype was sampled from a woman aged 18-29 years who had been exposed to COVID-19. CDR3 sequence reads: CASSFGRDTEAFF. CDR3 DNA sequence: TGTGCCAGCAGCTTCGGGAGAGACACTGAAGCTTTCTTT.